The entry that follows covers one T cell receptor (beta chain) sequence. Participants spanned ages about 18 to 100 years and resided in 20 to 30 US areas. These data come from a study of blood T cell repertoires in COVID-19. As for the study in general: PBMCs, B-cell-depleted T cells, or T cells provided the cDNA or gDNA that made up the material.

Germline V CDR1 and CDR2: SGHTA, FQGNSA. The CDR3 runs 15 residues. With 1 base clipped from V and 5 bases from J, the junction kept 6 bases outside the gene matches. Some clones are missing from TCRdb's copy, which holds only in-frame ones; the method was immunoSEQ multiplex PCR. This table has about 270,000 clones, approximately 86% appearing once. This clonotype was sampled from a woman aged 18-29 years who had recovered from COVID-19. Sequencing input: PBMCs or T cells enriched from blood (not recorded which). The chain links TRBV7-2 to TRBJ1-2, with 8 bases matching TRBD1. CDR3 bases: TGTGCCAGCAGCTTAGACCCAGGGGGCTTGTATGGCTACACCTTC. This gives the protein CASSLDPGGLYGYTF.